The present TCR beta chain was sequenced within a study of blood T cell repertoires in COVID-19. Study background: Italy, Spain and the United States were the sources of the convalescent and acute COVID-19 samples.

Methods used by the authors: Amplification of reference gene primers was used by the study to estimate nucleated cell counts. Assay used: immunoSEQ multiplex PCR; TCRdb lists only in-frame clones, some missing. V, J and clone size derive from that table, while D and trimming were established from the DNA sequence. The sample has approximately 100,000 clones, 85% seen once; the top ten hold 1.5% to 2%. CDR1 is LNHNV, CDR2 YYDKDF, per germline (reference sequence). V lost 3 bases, J lost 5 bases, and 14 bases lay in between. The CDR3 consists of 15 residues. Material: peripheral blood. This chain connects TRBV15 to TRBJ1-5; D not certain. The source is a woman between 65 and 79 years old with active or convalescent COVID-19. The CDR3 DNA reads as TGTGCCACCAGCAGGGTGCAAGGAGATTATCAGCCCCAGCATTTT. It codes for CATSRVQGDYQPQHF. The full variable domain, rest sourced from reference TRBV15 and TRBJ1-5, is DAMVIQNPRYQVTQFGKPVTLSCSQTLNHNVMYWYQQKSSQAPKLLFHYYDKDFNNEADTPDNFQSRRPNTSFCFLDIRSPGLGDTAMYLCATSRVQGDYQPQHFGDGTRLSIL.